This T cell receptor (beta chain) was captured in a study of T cell changes during pregnancy in multiple sclerosis. The V and J ends lost 6 bases and 8 bases, in that order; junction bases with no gene match: 10. This CDR3 region has 14 residues. Germline V CDR1 and CDR2: SGHVS, FQNEAQ. This clone has only one observation. The repertoire was sequenced with immunoSEQ multiplex PCR; TCRdb's copy has only in-frame clones and lacks some. The sample holds about 39,000 clones, roughly 90% seen once. This TCR derives from a female donor with multiple sclerosis, enrolled in a pregnancy study. Sample: CD8+ T cells from peripheral blood mononuclear cells, taken before pregnancy. The rearrangement joins TRBV7-8 to TRBJ1-2; 9 bases line up with TRBD1. CDR3 sequence reads: CASSSGQGTEGYTF. CDR3 coding DNA: TGTGCCAGCAGTTCTGGACAGGGGACGGAAGGCTACACCTTC.